This record looks at one T cell receptor beta chain sequence and its context. Amplified TCR beta CDR3 regions derived from RNA transcripts. HTBI primers drove first-round RT-PCR of the TCR CDR3. TCRdb reprocessed the multiplex PCR reads with MiXCR, giving one entry per CDR3 protein. The data hold about 340,000 distinct CDR3 sequences, with roughly 18% observed a single time. The sample belongs to a study of T cells in Graves' hyperthyroidism and ophthalmopathy. Newly diagnosed patients aged 18 to 65 had hyperthyroidism of under 2 months' duration. The specimen sequenced was blood. The receptor was derived from a woman aged 50 to 65 with Graves' hyperthyroidism.

CDR3 nucleotide sequence: TGTGCCTGCCTGGGTAGGGGACTCACTGAAGCTTTCTTT. This encodes CACLGRGLTEAFF. The V call is TRBV28, the J call TRBJ1-1; maybe TRBD1 (5 bases). CDR1 is MDHEN and CDR2 is SYDVKM in the germline V gene. V was clipped by 11 bases and J by 4 bases, with 17 bases between them. There are 13 residues in the CDR3.